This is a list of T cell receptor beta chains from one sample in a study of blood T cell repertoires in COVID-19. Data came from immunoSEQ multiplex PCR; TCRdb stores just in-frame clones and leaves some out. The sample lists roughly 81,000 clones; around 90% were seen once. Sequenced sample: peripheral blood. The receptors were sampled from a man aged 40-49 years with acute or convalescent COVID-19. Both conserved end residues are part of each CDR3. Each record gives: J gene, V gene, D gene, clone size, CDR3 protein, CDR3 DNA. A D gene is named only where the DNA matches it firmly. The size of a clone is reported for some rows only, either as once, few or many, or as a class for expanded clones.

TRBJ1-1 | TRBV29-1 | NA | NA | CSVRGEGGAFF | TGCAGCGTTAGAGGGGAAGGGGGAGCTTTCTTT
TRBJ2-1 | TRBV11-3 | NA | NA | CASSLIAYNEQFF | TGTGCCAGCAGCTTGATAGCCTACAATGAGCAGTTCTTC
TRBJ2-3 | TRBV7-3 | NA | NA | CASSSQSGESTDTQYF | TGTGCCAGCAGCTCCCAGAGTGGGGAGAGCACAGATACGCAGTATTTT
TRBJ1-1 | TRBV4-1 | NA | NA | CASSQASGQGLGFAEAFF | TGCGCCAGCAGCCAAGCATCTGGGCAGGGCCTCGGGTTCGCTGAAGCTTTCTTT
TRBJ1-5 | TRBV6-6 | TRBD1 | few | CASNGQGEQPQHF | TGTGCCAGCAACGGACAGGGGGAGCAGCCCCAGCATTTT
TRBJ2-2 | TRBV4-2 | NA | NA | CASSQDRHTNTGELFF | TGTGCCAGCAGCCAAGATAGACACACGAACACCGGGGAGCTGTTTTTT
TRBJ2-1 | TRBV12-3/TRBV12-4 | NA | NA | CASSFRGNEQFF | TGTGCCAGCAGTTTTAGGGGCAATGAGCAGTTCTTC
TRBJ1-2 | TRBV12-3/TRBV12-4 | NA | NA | CASSFDRSYGYTF | TGTGCCAGCAGTTTTGACAGGTCCTATGGCTACACCTTC
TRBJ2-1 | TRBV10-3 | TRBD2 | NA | CAISEWTSGRNEQFF | TGTGCCATCAGTGAGTGGACTAGCGGGAGGAATGAGCAGTTCTTC
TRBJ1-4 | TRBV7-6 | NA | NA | CASSHLGGPTNEKLFF | TGTGCCAGCAGCCATCTAGGAGGGCCAACTAATGAAAAACTGTTTTTT
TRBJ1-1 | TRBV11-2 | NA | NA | CASSVTGPGGTEAFF | TGTGCCAGCAGCGTAACAGGGCCGGGGGGCACTGAAGCTTTCTTT
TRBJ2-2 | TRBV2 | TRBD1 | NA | CASRSDRGSAGELFF | TGTGCCAGCAGGTCGGACAGGGGGAGTGCCGGGGAGCTGTTTTTT
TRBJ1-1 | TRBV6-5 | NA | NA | CGSGIQQNTEAFF | TGTGGGAGCGGAATACAACAGAACACTGAAGCTTTCTTT
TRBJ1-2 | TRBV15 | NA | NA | CATSRDGTGLGYTF | TGTGCCACCAGCAGAGATGGAACAGGCCTTGGCTACACCTTC
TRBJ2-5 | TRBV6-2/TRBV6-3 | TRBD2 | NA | CASSSLRGGLKQETQYF | TGTGCCAGCAGTTCCTTGCGGGGGGGCTTGAAGCAAGAGACCCAGTACTTC
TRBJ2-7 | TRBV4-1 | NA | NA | CASSHGSPGQTSREQYF | TGCGCCAGCAGCCACGGAAGCCCGGGACAAACGTCCCGCGAGCAGTACTTC
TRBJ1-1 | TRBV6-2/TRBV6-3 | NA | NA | CASSKVEAEAFF | TGTGCCAGCAGTAAGGTCGAGGCTGAAGCTTTCTTT
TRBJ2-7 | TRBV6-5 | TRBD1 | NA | CASSRQGRGEQYF | TGTGCCAGCAGTCGACAGGGACGGGGCGAGCAGTACTTC
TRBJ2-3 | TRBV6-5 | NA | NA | CASTSPGGADTQYF | TGTGCCAGCACATCACCCGGCGGGGCAGATACGCAGTATTTT
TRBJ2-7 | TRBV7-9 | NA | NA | CASSTSLGRQGFSYEQYF | TGTGCCAGCAGCACTAGCCTAGGGAGACAGGGTTTTTCCTACGAGCAGTACTTC
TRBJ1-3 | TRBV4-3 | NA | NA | CASSQAGGIGNTIYF | TGCGCCAGCAGCCAAGCCGGAGGAATTGGAAACACCATATATTTT
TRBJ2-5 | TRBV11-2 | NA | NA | CASSRDQETQYF | TGTGCCAGCAGCCGCGACCAAGAGACCCAGTACTTC
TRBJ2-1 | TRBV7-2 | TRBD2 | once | CASSKPGRYMDEQFF | TGTGCCAGCAGCAAGCCCGGGAGGTACATGGATGAGCAGTTCTTC
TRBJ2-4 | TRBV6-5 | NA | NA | CASRTLSVAKNIQYF | TGTGCCAGCCGCACTCTATCGGTTGCCAAAAACATTCAGTACTTC
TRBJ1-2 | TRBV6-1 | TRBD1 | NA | CASSDRQGRNYGYTF | TGTGCCAGCAGTGACAGACAGGGTCGGAACTATGGCTACACCTTC
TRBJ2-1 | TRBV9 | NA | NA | CASSAGQGGNEQFF | TGTGCCAGCAGCGCCGGACAGGGAGGGAATGAGCAGTTCTTC
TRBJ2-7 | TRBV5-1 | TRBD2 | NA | CASSFSAGVLGEQYF | TGCGCCAGCAGCTTCTCAGCGGGGGTCCTAGGCGAGCAGTACTTC
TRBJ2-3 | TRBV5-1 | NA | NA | CASSPSDLAGTDTQYF | TGCGCCAGCAGCCCTTCAGACTTAGCGGGCACAGATACGCAGTATTTT
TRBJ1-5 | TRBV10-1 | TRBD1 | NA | CASSETRSPGQGNQPQHF | TGCGCCAGCAGTGAGACCCGATCCCCGGGACAGGGCAATCAGCCCCAGCATTTT
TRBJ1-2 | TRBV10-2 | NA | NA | CASKRQASTNYGYTF | TGCGCCAGCAAGAGACAGGCCTCAACTAACTATGGCTACACCTTC
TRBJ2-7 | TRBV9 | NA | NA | CASSVDFSPTYEQYF | TGTGCCAGCAGCGTAGATTTTTCCCCCACCTACGAGCAGTACTTC
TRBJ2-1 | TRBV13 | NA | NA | CASSSTARSSYNEQFF | TGTGCCAGCAGCTCGACCGCAAGGAGCTCCTACAATGAGCAGTTCTTC
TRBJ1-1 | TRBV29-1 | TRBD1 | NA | CSVTTGGQEAFF | TGCAGCGTTACGACAGGGGGCCAGGAAGCTTTCTTT
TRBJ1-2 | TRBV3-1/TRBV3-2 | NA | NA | CASSQDRSGGGYTF | TGTGCCAGCAGCCAAGATAGGTCAGGTGGCGGCTACACCTTC
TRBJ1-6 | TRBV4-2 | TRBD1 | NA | CASSQERDGTANSPLHF | TGTGCCAGCAGCCAAGAGAGGGACGGGACAGCAAATTCACCCCTCCACTTT
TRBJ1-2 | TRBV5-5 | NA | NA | CASSSDYGYTF | TGTGCCAGCAGCTCGGACTATGGCTACACCTTC
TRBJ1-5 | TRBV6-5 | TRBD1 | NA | CASSRTGALIGPQHF | TGTGCCAGCAGTAGGACAGGAGCCCTGATTGGGCCCCAGCATTTT